The rows below give T cell receptor beta chains drawn from one sample of a study of OX40 agonist ivuxolimab in advanced cancers. TCRdb's table, derived via immunoSEQ multiplex PCR, lists solely in-frame clones and lacks some. The table has 65,000 to 80,000 clones, more than 80% seen once. Source: CD4+ or CD8+ T cells sorted from blood, taken in a trial of the OX40 agonist ivuxolimab. These receptors were collected from an adult with an advanced solid tumor such as melanoma, head and neck, liver or kidney cancer. Both conserved end residues are part of each CDR3. D genes are given only for firm matches. Clone sizes are given selectively: once, few, many, or a class where the clone is expanded.

-	TRBV6-5	TRBD1	TRBJ1-1	TGTGCCAGCAGTGAGCAGGGGGGAACTGAAGCTTTCTTT	CASSEQGGTEAFF
-	TRBV11-2	-	TRBJ1-3	TGTGCCAGCAGCTCCCAGCCAGGGGTAAACACCATATATTTT	CASSSQPGVNTIYF
-	TRBV10-3	TRBD1	TRBJ2-1	TGTGCCATCAGTGAGAAAAACAGGGGGAATGAGCAGTTCTTC	CAISEKNRGNEQFF
-	TRBV6-1	-	TRBJ1-5	TGTGCCAGCAGTGAAATCGGGCAGGGTAAGGGGCCCCAGCATTTT	CASSEIGQGKGPQHF
-	TRBV30	-	TRBJ1-3	TGTGCCTGGATGGATTCTGGAAACACCATATATTTT	CAWMDSGNTIYF
-	TRBV28	TRBD1	TRBJ1-5	TGTGCCAGCAGTTCGCAGGGGGTCGGACAGCCCCAGCATTTT	CASSSQGVGQPQHF
once	TRBV6-5	-	TRBJ2-3	TGTGCCAGCAGAGCGGACAGCGATACGCAGTATTTT	CASRADSDTQYF
-	TRBV28	-	TRBJ1-4	TGTGCCAGCAAGGTGGCGAGGGACCGTAATGAAAAACTGTTTTTT	CASKVARDRNEKLFF
-	TRBV7-2	-	TRBJ1-6	TGTGCCAGCAGCTTAGGTCTAGCCAGCGGAAGTTCACCCCTCCACTTT	CASSLGLASGSSPLHF
-	TRBV30	TRBD2	TRBJ2-3	TGTGCCTGGAGTGTACTTAGCGGGAGTGGGAATACGCAGTATTTT	CAWSVLSGSGNTQYF
once	TRBV18	TRBD1	TRBJ1-2	TGTGCCACCCTTACTTCGACAGGGCGGTATGGCTACACCTTC	CATLTSTGRYGYTF
-	TRBV28	-	TRBJ1-4	TGTGCCAGCCGTTCGGGGTCCTCTAATGAAAAACTGTTTTTT	CASRSGSSNEKLFF
-	TRBV9	TRBD2	TRBJ2-3	TGTGCCAGCAGCCCAACTAGCGGGATGAGCACAGATACGCAGTATTTT	CASSPTSGMSTDTQYF
-	TRBV4-3	-	TRBJ1-2	TGCGCCAGCAGCCACCCCGGGACTAACTATGGCTACACCTTC	CASSHPGTNYGYTF
-	TRBV14	TRBD1	TRBJ1-6	TGTGCCAGCAGCCTACAGGGGTATTCACCCCTCCACTTT	CASSLQGYSPLHF
-	TRBV2	-	TRBJ1-1	TGTGCCAGCAGTGAAGGATCCCGGGGCGCGAACACTGAAGCTTTCTTT	CASSEGSRGANTEAFF
-	TRBV5-1	TRBD2	TRBJ2-5	TGCGCCAGCAGCTTGGTAGCGGGGGGGCTTGCAGAGACCCAGTACTTC	CASSLVAGGLAETQYF
once	TRBV5-8	TRBD2	TRBJ2-1	TGTGCCAGCAGCTTCGTTAGCGGGGCGAACCATGAGCAGTTCTTC	CASSFVSGANHEQFF
-	TRBV19	-	TRBJ1-2	TGTGCCAGTAGTATAGAGGCAGGGAGCTACACCTTC	CASSIEAGSYTF
-	TRBV18	-	TRBJ2-3	TGTGCCAGCTCACCACTTGGGGATACGCAGTATTTT	CASSPLGDTQYF
-	TRBV6-1	-	TRBJ2-5	TGTGCCAGCAGTGAAGCCTGGAGGGTGGGGACCCAGTACTTC	CASSEAWRVGTQYF
-	TRBV30	TRBD2	TRBJ2-3	TGTGCCTGGTCCCGGACTAGCGGGGGGTCCCTGGGTACGCAGTATTTT	CAWSRTSGGSLGTQYF
-	TRBV19	-	TRBJ2-2	TGTGCCAGCCAGGGACTCACAGACACCGGGGAGCTGTTTTTT	CASQGLTDTGELFF
-	TRBV11-2	TRBD1	TRBJ1-2	TGTGCCAGCAGCTTATCAGGGGGCGATGGCTACACCTTC	CASSLSGGDGYTF
-	TRBV29-1	TRBD1	TRBJ2-5	TGCAGCGGTACCGGGACAGGGGGCGCAGAGACCCAGTACTTC	CSGTGTGGAETQYF
-	TRBV10-3	-	TRBJ1-2	TGTGCCATCAGTAAGGCAGTCAGTGTCGAGGGCTACACCTTC	CAISKAVSVEGYTF
-	TRBV7-3	TRBD2	TRBJ2-2	TGTGCCAGCAGCTTAACGAGGGAGGGCGGGGAGCTGTTTTTT	CASSLTREGGELFF
few	TRBV29-1	TRBD1	TRBJ1-5	TGCAGCGTCCGGGACAGCAACAATCAGCCCCAGCATTTT	CSVRDSNNQPQHF
-	TRBV4-3	TRBD2	TRBJ2-3	TGCGCCAGCAGCCAAGAAGGCGGGGGGCGCCGGGGGGATACGCAGTATTTT	CASSQEGGGRRGDTQYF
-	TRBV21-1	-	TRBJ1-5	TGTGCCAGCACCTCTATCCGGGACAGGTCACCCCCCTATAGCAATCAGCCCCAGCATTTT	CASTSIRDRSPPYSNQPQHF